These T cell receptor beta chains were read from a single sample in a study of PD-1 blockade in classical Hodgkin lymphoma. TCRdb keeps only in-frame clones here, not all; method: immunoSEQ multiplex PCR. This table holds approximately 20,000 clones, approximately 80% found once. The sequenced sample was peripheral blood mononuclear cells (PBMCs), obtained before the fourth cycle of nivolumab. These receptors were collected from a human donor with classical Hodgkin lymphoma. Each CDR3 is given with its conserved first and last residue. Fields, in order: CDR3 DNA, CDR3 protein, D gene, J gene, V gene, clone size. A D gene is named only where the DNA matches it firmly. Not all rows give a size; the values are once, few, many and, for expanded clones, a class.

DNA: TGCGCCAGCAGCCCCCTTGGCGGGAGCAGTGAGACCCAGTACTTC; CDR3: CASSPLGGSSETQYF; D: TRBD2; J: TRBJ2-5; V: TRBV5-1; size: .
DNA: TGTGCCAGCAGTCCCGCCGGGGAGCTGTTTTTT; CDR3: CASSPAGELFF; D: .; J: TRBJ2-2; V: TRBV25-1; size: .
DNA: TGTGCCAGCAGTTCGAGTTGGGGCTACGAGCAGTACTTC; CDR3: CASSSSWGYEQYF; D: .; J: TRBJ2-7; V: TRBV27; size: .
DNA: TGTGCCAGTAGTCTCGCGGTGAGGGAGACCCAGTACTTC; CDR3: CASSLAVRETQYF; D: .; J: TRBJ2-5; V: TRBV19; size: .
DNA: TGTGCCAGCATCCCACAAGAGACCCAGTACTTC; CDR3: CASIPQETQYF; D: .; J: TRBJ2-5; V: TRBV7-2; size: .
DNA: TGTGCCAGCAGAAGGGAGGGAGAGACCCAGTACTTC; CDR3: CASRREGETQYF; D: TRBD2; J: TRBJ2-5; V: TRBV6-4; size: .
DNA: TGTGCCAGCAGTTTATCGGGACTAGCGTACAATGAGCAGTTCTTC; CDR3: CASSLSGLAYNEQFF; D: TRBD2; J: TRBJ2-1; V: TRBV27; size: once
DNA: TGTGCCAGCAGTTTGGGGCAAGAAGCTTTCTTT; CDR3: CASSLGQEAFF; D: .; J: TRBJ1-1; V: TRBV27; size: once
DNA: TGTGCCAGCAGTTCAGGGAGAAATGGCTACACCTTC; CDR3: CASSSGRNGYTF; D: .; J: TRBJ1-2; V: TRBV6-5; size: .
DNA: TGTGCCAGTACCAACCCCCGCAGCTTCTCTGGAAACACCATATATTTT; CDR3: CASTNPRSFSGNTIYF; D: .; J: TRBJ1-3; V: TRBV19; size: few
DNA: TGTGCCAGCAGCTTTTACTCTGGGGCCAACGTCCTGACTTTC; CDR3: CASSFYSGANVLTF; D: .; J: TRBJ2-6; V: TRBV11-2; size: .
DNA: TGTGCCAGCAGTCCGCGAGCTAAAGGACGGGATTCCTACAATGAGCAGTTCTTC; CDR3: CASSPRAKGRDSYNEQFF; D: .; J: TRBJ2-1; V: TRBV11-2; size: .
DNA: TGTGCCAGCAGCAGATCAGGGAACTCTGGAAACACCATATATTTT; CDR3: CASSRSGNSGNTIYF; D: .; J: TRBJ1-3; V: TRBV7-9; size: .
DNA: TGTGCCAGTAGTATCGAGCGGGGCCCCTACAATGAGCAGTTCTTC; CDR3: CASSIERGPYNEQFF; D: TRBD2; J: TRBJ2-1; V: TRBV19; size: once
DNA: TGTGCCAGCAGCTTGGGTAGTACCGATTTCTACACCTTC; CDR3: CASSLGSTDFYTF; D: .; J: TRBJ1-2; V: TRBV5-6; size: .
DNA: TGTGCCAGCAGTTTAACTTCGGGGACTAGCGGGGGGCCCGCTCCATCTAATGAGCAGTTCTTC; CDR3: CASSLTSGTSGGPAPSNEQFF; D: TRBD2; J: TRBJ2-1; V: TRBV27; size: once
DNA: TGTGCCAGCAGTAAACGGGGTGAAGCTTTCTTT; CDR3: CASSKRGEAFF; D: .; J: TRBJ1-1; V: TRBV6-6; size: .
DNA: TGTGCCAGCTCACCGGCCTCGGGACAGGGTGCCCTGGACTATGGCTACACCTTC; CDR3: CASSPASGQGALDYGYTF; D: TRBD1; J: TRBJ1-2; V: TRBV18; size: .
DNA: TGCGCCAGCAGCCAAGAAGGCTGGAATGAGCAGTTCTTC; CDR3: CASSQEGWNEQFF; D: .; J: TRBJ2-1; V: TRBV4-3; size: .
DNA: TGTGCCAGCAGCATTACAGGGGGCGTTGGCTACAATGAGCAGTTCTTC; CDR3: CASSITGGVGYNEQFF; D: TRBD1; J: TRBJ2-1; V: TRBV7-6; size: once
DNA: TGTGCCAGCAGCTTATCCGCAACGGGCGAGCAGTACTTC; CDR3: CASSLSATGEQYF; D: .; J: TRBJ2-7; V: TRBV11-2; size: .
DNA: TGTGCCAGCAGCTTTTCCGGGACTAGCAAGGATGAGCAGTTCTTC; CDR3: CASSFSGTSKDEQFF; D: TRBD2; J: TRBJ2-1; V: TRBV5-6; size: .
DNA: TGTGCCAGTAGTATAGGGGCCCTGAGACATGAAGCTTTCTTT; CDR3: CASSIGALRHEAFF; D: .; J: TRBJ1-1; V: TRBV19; size: .
DNA: TGCGCCAGCAGCCAAGATAGTCGGTTCGGCACTTACAATGAGCAGTTCTTC; CDR3: CASSQDSRFGTYNEQFF; D: .; J: TRBJ2-1; V: TRBV4-3; size: .
DNA: TGCGCCAGCAGATCGACTTCTCTAAACTCTAGCACAGATACGCAGTATTTT; CDR3: CASRSTSLNSSTDTQYF; D: .; J: TRBJ2-3; V: TRBV5-1; size: .
DNA: TGTGCCAGCAGTCTATCCGGGACTAGCAATTCCGAGCAGTACTTC; CDR3: CASSLSGTSNSEQYF; D: TRBD2; J: TRBJ2-7; V: TRBV9; size: .
DNA: TGTGCCAGCAGTGACGGGGCTAGCGGGGGACCCACAGATACGCAGTATTTT; CDR3: CASSDGASGGPTDTQYF; D: TRBD2; J: TRBJ2-3; V: TRBV6-4; size: medium-sized
DNA: TGTGCCAGCTTGAAGAAAGAGGGACAGGGCCAAGAGACCCAGTACTTC; CDR3: CASLKKEGQGQETQYF; D: TRBD1; J: TRBJ2-5; V: TRBV25-1; size: .
DNA: TGTGCCAGTAGTATATTTGGGGTGAACACTGAAGCTTTCTTT; CDR3: CASSIFGVNTEAFF; D: .; J: TRBJ1-1; V: TRBV19; size: .
DNA: TGTGTTTCGATCGGGAGCACAGATACGCAGTATTTT; CDR3: CVSIGSTDTQYF; D: .; J: TRBJ2-3; V: TRBV28; size: .
DNA: TGTGCCAGCAGCTTAGCCTCGGGACAGGGGGACTATGGCTACACCTTC; CDR3: CASSLASGQGDYGYTF; D: TRBD1; J: TRBJ1-2; V: TRBV7-8; size: once
DNA: TGTGCCAGCAGCGTAGTAGGGACTCGAACCTACAATGAGCAGTTCTTC; CDR3: CASSVVGTRTYNEQFF; D: .; J: TRBJ2-1; V: TRBV9; size: .
DNA: TGTGCCAGCAGACCTGTGGTCGGACAGTTTAGTGTGGGCTACACCTTC; CDR3: CASRPVVGQFSVGYTF; D: .; J: TRBJ1-2; V: TRBV7-2; size: .
DNA: TGTGCCAGCAGTTCGCCGGGACAGGGAAACAGGGCCCAGCATTTT; CDR3: CASSSPGQGNRAQHF; D: TRBD1; J: TRBJ1-5; V: TRBV27; size: few
DNA: TGTGCCAGCAGCTTCCGGGGAAATTCACCCCTCCACTTT; CDR3: CASSFRGNSPLHF; D: .; J: TRBJ1-6; V: TRBV7-9; size: medium-sized
DNA: TGTGCCAGCAGTGAAGCAGGGGGATCCCCCAATCAGCCCCAGCATTTT; CDR3: CASSEAGGSPNQPQHF; D: .; J: TRBJ1-5; V: TRBV6-1; size: .
DNA: TGTGCCAGCAGTTACCAACGGACAGGGGTTAATTCACCCCTCCACTTT; CDR3: CASSYQRTGVNSPLHF; D: TRBD1; J: TRBJ1-6; V: TRBV6-5; size: .
DNA: TGTGCCAGCAGCTTGAGGTCCGCGGGGGGCTACAATTCCTACGAGCAGTACTTC; CDR3: CASSLRSAGGYNSYEQYF; D: TRBD2; J: TRBJ2-7; V: TRBV5-6; size: .
DNA: TGTGCCAGCAGCTTAGGAGATAGCAATCAGCCCCAGCATTTT; CDR3: CASSLGDSNQPQHF; D: .; J: TRBJ1-5; V: TRBV13; size: .
DNA: TGTGCCAGCAGTTTATACGTACAGGGATTCACTGAAGCTTTCTTT; CDR3: CASSLYVQGFTEAFF; D: .; J: TRBJ1-1; V: TRBV28; size: .
DNA: TGTGCCAGCAGCCTAAGCTGGACTAATGAAAAACTGTTTTTT; CDR3: CASSLSWTNEKLFF; D: .; J: TRBJ1-4; V: TRBV9; size: few
DNA: TGCGCCAGCAACCCGGGGGAGGGGAGACTAAACACTGAAGCTTTCTTT; CDR3: CASNPGEGRLNTEAFF; D: .; J: TRBJ1-1; V: TRBV5-1; size: .
DNA: TGTGCCATCAGTGAGTCGGGGGGGGGCAGGCAGCCCCAGCATTTT; CDR3: CAISESGGGRQPQHF; D: .; J: TRBJ1-5; V: TRBV10-3; size: .
DNA: TGTGCCAGCAGCCCGGACAGGGGGAGATCAGATACGCAGTATTTT; CDR3: CASSPDRGRSDTQYF; D: TRBD1; J: TRBJ2-3; V: TRBV5-4; size: .
DNA: TGTGCCAGCAGCCCCGGGGCGGGAGGTGACTACAATGAGCAGTTCTTC; CDR3: CASSPGAGGDYNEQFF; D: TRBD2; J: TRBJ2-1; V: TRBV4-2; size: .
DNA: TGTGCCAGCAGCCCAGGGACTAGCGGGAGGAGGAATGAGCAGTTCTTC; CDR3: CASSPGTSGRRNEQFF; D: TRBD2; J: TRBJ2-1; V: TRBV7-2; size: .
DNA: TGCGCCAGCAGCATACGGGACACCAATCAGCCCCAGCATTTT; CDR3: CASSIRDTNQPQHF; D: .; J: TRBJ1-5; V: TRBV4-1; size: few
DNA: TGCGCCAGCAGCCAAGTCCTCAGTGAGACCCAGTACTTC; CDR3: CASSQVLSETQYF; D: .; J: TRBJ2-5; V: TRBV4-1; size: .